The entry below gives a single T cell receptor (beta chain) sequence along with its context. Its antigen is not identified. Profiled with immunoSEQ multiplex PCR; TCRdb holds only in-frame clones, not every one. The top ten hold 34% of the sample, which has roughly 720,000 clones, roughly 87% seen once. This sample was taken from a study of shared clonotypes between healthy human individuals. Overall study: Each donor's CD8 memory used one plate, CD8 naive two, each CD4 subset three. Study-level findings and limits: The four-donor shared clonotypes exceeded non-shared clonotypes in generation probability, with non-shared ones scoring lower. The sampled material consisted only of blood, and tissue repertoires are likely to differ. Naive subsets generally had larger estimated richness than memory subsets.

Germline assignment: CDR1 LGHNA and CDR2 YSLEER. This CDR3 has 13 amino acids. Deletions cut 1 base from V and 5 bases from J, with 8 bases between. Sequencing was carried out using memory CD8+ T cells from PBMCs. Described subset: CD45RO+ cells pooled with CCR7-negative TemRA cells. The clonotype comes from a man in his late teens or twenties in good health. Some clones in this sample may be carry-over from other donors' samples. This chain links TRBV4-3 with TRBJ2-5; D is undetermined. The CDR3 loop reads CASSQASWETQYF. As DNA, the CDR3 is TGCGCCAGCAGCCAAGCGTCGTGGGAGACCCAGTACTTC.